The present T cell receptor beta chain was sequenced within a study of blood T cells in healthy people across ages. The wider study: For every two T cells, template switching captured about one barcoded beta molecule.

Trimming cost V 6 bases and J 5 bases, with 12 bases left between them. Germline lookup yields CDR1 MNHNY and CDR2 SVGAGI (reference sequence). The CDR3 runs to 13 residues. With a J-beta primer mix and a sample-barcoded 5' primer, a second PCR ran roughly 6 to 11 cycles. TCRdb processed the 5' RACE reads anew with MiXCR; each CDR3 protein has one entry. The sample contains 350,000 to 450,000 distinct CDR3 sequences, approximately 52% of which appear only once. This clonotype was observed a handful of times. Sequences were obtained from blood. V and J are TRBV6-6 and TRBJ2-3; D remains unclear. The origin of this receptor is a man in his 60s in good health. Written as DNA, the CDR3 is TGTGCCAGCAGACCCACATCGGGAGATACGCAGTATTTT. Translating gives CASRPTSGDTQYF.